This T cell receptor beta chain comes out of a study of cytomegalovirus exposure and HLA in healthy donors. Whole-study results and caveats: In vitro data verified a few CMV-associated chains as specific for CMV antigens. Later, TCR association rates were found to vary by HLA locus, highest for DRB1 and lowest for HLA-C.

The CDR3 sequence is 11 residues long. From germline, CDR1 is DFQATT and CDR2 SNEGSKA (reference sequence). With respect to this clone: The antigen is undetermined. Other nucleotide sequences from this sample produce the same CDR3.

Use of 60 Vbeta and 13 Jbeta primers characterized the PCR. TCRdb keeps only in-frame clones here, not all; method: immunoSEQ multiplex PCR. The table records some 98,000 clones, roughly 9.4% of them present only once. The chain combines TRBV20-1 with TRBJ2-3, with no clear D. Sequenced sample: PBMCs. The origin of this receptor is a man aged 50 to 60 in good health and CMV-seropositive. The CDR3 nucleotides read TGCAGCGTTCAAACTGGAGATACGCAGTATTTT. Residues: CSVQTGDTQYF.